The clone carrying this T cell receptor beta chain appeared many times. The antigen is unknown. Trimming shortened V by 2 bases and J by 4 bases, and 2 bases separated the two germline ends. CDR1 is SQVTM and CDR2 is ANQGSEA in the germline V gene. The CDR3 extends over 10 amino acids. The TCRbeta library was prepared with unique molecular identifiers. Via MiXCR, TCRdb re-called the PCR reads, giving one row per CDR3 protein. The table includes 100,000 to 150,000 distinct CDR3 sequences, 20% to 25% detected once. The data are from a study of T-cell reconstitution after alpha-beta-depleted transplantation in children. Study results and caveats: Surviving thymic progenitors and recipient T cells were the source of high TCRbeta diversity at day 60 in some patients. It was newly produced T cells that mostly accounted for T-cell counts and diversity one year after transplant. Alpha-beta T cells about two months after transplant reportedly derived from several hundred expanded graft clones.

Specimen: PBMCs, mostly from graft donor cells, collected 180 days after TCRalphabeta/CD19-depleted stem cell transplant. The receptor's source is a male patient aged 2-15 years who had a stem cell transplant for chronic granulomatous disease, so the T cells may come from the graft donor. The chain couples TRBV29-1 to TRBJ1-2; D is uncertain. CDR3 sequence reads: CSVERYGYTF. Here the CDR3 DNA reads TGCAGCGTTGAACGCTATGGCTACACCTTC.